A single sample is the source of the 13 T cell receptor beta chains below, sequenced in a study of response to subunit inactivated influenza vaccine. Each CDR3 protein gets one entry after TCRdb re-called the RT-PCR reads with MiXCR. The sample has approximately 530,000 distinct CDR3 sequences; about 8% are singletons. The material sequenced was PBMCs from blood, taken roughly 24 months after vaccination. Source of these receptors: a man between 50 and 75 years old who received an inactivated influenza vaccine.

This clonotype was observed many times. The genes are TRBV4-1 and TRBJ2-2; 7 bases line up with TRBD2. The CDR3 loop spans 16 amino acids. Trimming removed 1 base from V and 5 bases from J; junction bases left unmatched: 7. Germline V gene sequence: CDR1 MGHRA, CDR2 YSYEKL. CDR3 sequence (DNA): TGCGCCAGCAGCCAAGTCTTGCGTAGCGGGACCGGGGAGCTGTTTTTT. Translating it yields CASSQVLRSGTGELFF.

This rearrangement joins TRBV15 to TRBJ2-1; 7 nucleotides align to TRBD1. There are 17 residues in the CDR3. V lost 3 bases and J lost 6; bases outside the gene matches: 14. Germline values: CDR1 LNHNV, CDR2 YYDKDF (reference sequence). The CDR3 DNA reads as TGTGCCACCAGCAGCGATCGACAGGGTCGGATTGTCAATGAGCAGTTCTTC. This encodes CATSSDRQGRIVNEQFF.

This clonotype was counted at least ten times. The gene calls are TRBV7-8 and TRBJ2-1; 13 bases fit TRBD2. This CDR3 spans 15 amino acids. The V gene end was trimmed by 5 bases and the J gene end by 8 bases; junction bases not matched to a gene: 6. Germline CDR1 and CDR2: SGHVS and FQNEAQ. CDR3 coding DNA: TGTGCCAGCAGCCCACTAGCGGGGGGGCGGGATGAGCAGTTCTTC. It encodes CASSPLAGGRDEQFF.

This clonotype was detected many times. The V and J genes are TRBV14 and TRBJ2-1; TRBD2 aligns across 10 bases. CDR3 length: 15 residues. With V trimmed by 4 bases and J by 8 bases, 8 bases remained unmatched. Germline CDR1 and CDR2: SGHDN and FVKESK. DNA of the CDR3: TGTGCCAGCAGCCCCCTAGCGGGAGTTAGCGATGAGCAGTTCTTC. Amino acids: CASSPLAGVSDEQFF. The whole variable domain, remainder taken from reference TRBV14 and TRBJ2-1, is EAGVTQFPSHSVIEKGQTVTLRCDPISGHDNLYWYRRVMGKEIKFLLHFVKESKQDESGMPNNRFLAERTGGTYSTLKVQPAELEDSGVYFCASSPLAGVSDEQFFGPGTRLTVL.

This clonotype was recorded a few times. The rearrangement links TRBV27 to TRBJ2-1; weak D call: TRBD1 (6 bases). This CDR3 comprises 16 residues. CDR1 is MNHEY, CDR2 SMNVEV, per germline (reference sequence). V lost 2 bases and J 4 bases, leaving 15 bases between the germline ends. The CDR3 region has the DNA TGTGCCAGCAGTTTACGGGACAAAAAGGGATACAATGAGCAGTTCTTC. It yields the protein CASSLRDKKGYNEQFF.

This clonotype was seen repeatedly, ten times or more. This rearrangement joins TRBV29-1 to TRBJ1-1; D perhaps matches TRBD1 (5 bases). Trimming left V 7 bases short and J 5 bases short, with 14 bases between. Germline lookup yields CDR1 SQVTM and CDR2 ANQGSEA. The CDR3 contains 12 residues. The CDR3 nucleotides read TGCAGCGCAACGGTGGGGCAGACTGAAGCTTTCTTT. Translating gives CSATVGQTEAFF. The full variable domain, in which reference TRBV29-1 and TRBJ1-1 provide the parts outside the CDR3, is SAVISQKPSRDICQRGTSLTIQCQVDSQVTMMFWYRQQPGQSLTLIATANQGSEATYESGFVIDKFPISRPNLTFSTLTVSNMSPEDSSIYLCSATVGQTEAFFGQGTRLTVV.

This clonotype showed up many times. The DNA of the CDR3 is TGTGCCACCAGCAAAGGGGGGACCGCGAACACCGGGGAGCTGTTTTTT. The encoded protein is CATSKGGTANTGELFF. This sequence joins TRBV15 and TRBJ2-2; D possibly matches TRBD1 or TRBD2 (6 bases each). Germline V gene data show CDR1 as LNHNV and CDR2 as YYDKDF (reference sequence). This CDR3 is 16 amino acids long. Between the trimmed V and J ends, which lost 4 bases and 0 bases, there was a span of 12 bases.

The sample holds many counts of this clonotype. V is TRBV5-1 and J is TRBJ2-5; 14 bases map to TRBD2. Germline CDR1 SGHRS, CDR2 YFSETQ. J lost 0 bases, V lost 4 bases, and 5 bases had no gene match. This CDR3 comprises 17 residues. The CDR3 sequence: CASSPGLAGAYQETQYF. The DNA for the CDR3 is TGCGCCAGCAGCCCGGGACTAGCGGGGGCCTACCAAGAGACCCAGTACTTC.

The V gene is TRBV7-2, the J gene TRBJ2-7; D gene uncertain. The germline V and J ends were trimmed by 0 bases and 5 bases, with 14 bases remaining between them. CDR1 is SGHTA, CDR2 FQGNSA, per germline. The CDR3 loop spans 15 amino acids. Here the CDR3 reads CASSLANGVGNEQYF. CDR3 DNA sequence: TGTGCCAGCAGCTTAGCCAACGGTGTAGGAAACGAGCAGTACTTC.

This clonotype was picked up a small number of times. The rearrangement joins TRBV2 to TRBJ2-2, with 7 bases identical to TRBD2. Germline loops: CDR1 SNHLY, CDR2 FYNNEI. The CDR3 extends over 16 amino acids. Germline trimming cut 0 bases from V and 5 bases from J; bases unmatched to any gene: 6. The CDR3 coding sequence is TGTGCCAGCAGTGAAGCCTGGCGGGAGAATACCGGGGAGCTGTTTTTT. Translating it yields CASSEAWRENTGELFF. The full variable domain, completed using reference TRBV2 and TRBJ2-2, is EPEVTQTPSHQVTQMGQEVILRCVPISNHLYFYWYRQILGQKVEFLVSFYNNEISEKSEIFDDQFSVERPDGSNFTLKIRSTKLEDSAMYFCASSEAWRENTGELFFGEGSRLTVL.

The rearrangement links TRBV19 to TRBJ1-5; no clear D gene. V was pared by 7 bases and J by 7 bases, with 20 bases between. The CDR3 extends over 15 amino acids. The germline CDR1 and CDR2 sequences are LNHDA and SQIVND (reference sequence). CDR3 loop: CASTTIAGIWQPQHF. The CDR3 DNA reads TGTGCCAGTACCACAATCGCCGGGATATGGCAGCCCCAGCATTTT.

This clonotype has ten or more counts. The chain carries TRBV7-2 and TRBJ2-1, with TRBD1 matching 9 bases. Germline V gives CDR1 SGHTA, CDR2 FQGNSA. With 6 bases clipped from V and 4 bases from J, the junction kept 7 bases outside the gene matches. The CDR3 extends over 15 amino acids. The CDR3 nucleotides read TGTGCCAGCAGTGAACAGGGGGCGAGGTACAATGAGCAGTTCTTC. This gives the protein CASSEQGARYNEQFF.

This clonotype has ten or more counts. V and J are TRBV5-1 and TRBJ2-2; D is possibly TRBD1 (6 bases). The V end lost 2 bases, the J end lost 5 bases, and 7 bases lay between the germline ends. The CDR3 consists of 13 residues. CDR1 is SGHRS, CDR2 YFSETQ, per germline. The chain's CDR3 is CASSFTGTGELFF. CDR3 DNA sequence: TGCGCCAGCAGCTTTACAGGGACCGGGGAGCTGTTTTTT.